These 11 T cell receptor beta chains originate from one sample sequenced in a study of CD8 T cells in ankylosing spondylitis. Whole-study findings and limits: Made up of eight highly homologous variants, a TCR beta motif appeared characteristic of ankylosing spondylitis blood.

TCRdb re-called the 5' RACE reads with MiXCR, one entry per CDR3 protein. Counted here are about 450,000 distinct CDR3 sequences, more than 25% occurring once; the ten biggest clones make up about 0.92%. The antigens for these receptors are not known. Specimen: blood, either unsorted or a sorted T cell fraction (not recorded which). The receptors come from a male donor with ankylosing spondylitis.

This clonotype was seen just once. V usage is TRBV5-1 and J usage is TRBJ2-1; 8 nucleotides match TRBD2. Germline loops: CDR1 SGHRS, CDR2 YFSETQ. CDR3 length equals 18 residues. The J segment lost 3 bases and the V segment lost 0 bases, leaving 11 bases of the junction unmatched. CDR3 nucleotide sequence: TGCGCCAGCAGCTTGGATCCCCCTACTAGCGGCAACTACAATGAGCAGTTCTTC. Translated: CASSLDPPTSGNYNEQFF.

The rearrangement links TRBV12-3 or TRBV12-4 to TRBJ1-2; a weak D match, TRBD1 (5 bases). The CDR3 extends over 14 amino acids. Trimming removed 2 bases from V and 5 bases from J, with 12 bases in between. CDR3 sequence reads: CASSLIGAGYGYTF. The CDR3 coding sequence is TGTGCCAGCAGTTTAATCGGGGCAGGGTATGGCTACACCTTC.

This clonotype was picked up one time. The chain has TRBV20-1 and TRBJ2-1, with D maybe TRBD2 (6 bases). V dropped 4 bases and J dropped 4 bases, with 17 bases sitting between them. This CDR3 is built from 15 residues. Germline V gene data show CDR1 as DFQATT and CDR2 as SNEGSKA (reference sequence). The CDR3: CSANGEASAYNEQFF. CDR3 nucleotides: TGCAGTGCTAACGGGGAGGCTAGCGCTTACAATGAGCAGTTCTTC.

This clonotype was seen more than once but under ten times. V usage is TRBV29-1 and J usage is TRBJ2-7, with D perhaps TRBD1 (5 bases). Germline assignment: CDR1 SQVTM and CDR2 ANQGSEA. Trimming cost V 3 bases and J 5 bases, with 14 bases left between them. The CDR3 extends over 13 amino acids. CDR3 protein: CSVDSRAGNEQYF. CDR3 bases: TGCAGCGTTGATAGTAGGGCAGGGAACGAGCAGTACTTC.

In its sample, this clonotype was seen a few times. The rearrangement joins TRBV5-1 to TRBJ2-5; D uncertain. V was clipped by 3 bases and J by 5 bases, with 5 bases between them. CDR3 length: 11 residues. Germline V gives CDR1 SGHRS, CDR2 YFSETQ. The CDR3 bases are TGCGCCAGCAGCTATCTGGAGACCCAGTACTTC. Translation gives CASSYLETQYF.

J is TRBJ2-7 and V is TRBV27; D is undetermined. Germline loops: CDR1 MNHEY, CDR2 SMNVEV (reference sequence). V lost 4 bases to trimming and J lost 11 bases, with 12 bases between them. The CDR3 has 11 amino acids. CDR3 loop: CASSSSGQEYF. DNA of the CDR3: TGTGCCAGCAGTTCCTCGGGCCAAGAGTACTTC.

The chain recombines TRBV5-1 with TRBJ1-1, with 11 bases identical to TRBD1. The CDR3 loop spans 14 amino acids. The trim removed 4 bases at V and 4 bases at J, leaving 3 bases unmatched. Germline-derived CDR1 and CDR2 are SGHRS and YFSETQ. In DNA form, the CDR3 reads TGCGCCAGCAGCACCGGGACAGGGGGCACTGAAGCTTTCTTT. Protein: CASSTGTGGTEAFF.

This chain connects TRBV15 to TRBJ1-1; TRBD1 might be the D (6 bases). The CDR3 consists of 16 residues. Germline CDR1 is LNHNV and CDR2 is YYDKDF (reference sequence). The V and J ends lost 0 bases and 5 bases respectively, with 16 bases between them. The CDR3 coding sequence is TGTGCCACCAGCAGAGATCGGTGGACAGTTGGGACTGAAGCTTTCTTT. Protein sequence: CATSRDRWTVGTEAFF.

This clonotype was counted a few times. DNA of the CDR3: TGTGCCAGCAGCCAACCCGGGATACTTTCCTACGAGCAGTACTTC. Protein sequence: CASSQPGILSYEQYF. This rearrangement joins TRBV12-3 or TRBV12-4 to TRBJ2-7, with D possibly being TRBD2 (5 bases). With 6 bases removed from V and 1 base from J, the gap between germline ends came to 16 bases. CDR3 length: 15 amino acids.

There are a few counts of this clonotype. The gene calls are TRBV3-1 and TRBJ2-4; TRBD1 agrees at 9 bases. Germline CDR1 LGHDT, CDR2 YNNKEL (reference sequence). The V and J ends lost 1 base and 5 bases, in that order; junction bases with no gene match: 0. This CDR3 contains 14 residues. The CDR3 reads CASSQGTGENIQYF. The DNA of the CDR3 is TGTGCCAGCAGCCAAGGGACAGGGGAAAACATTCAGTACTTC. Full variable domain (remainder filled in from reference TRBV3-1 and TRBJ2-4): DTAVSQTPKYLVTQMGNDKSIKCEQNLGHDTMYWYKQDSKKFLKIMFSYNNKELIINETVPNRFSPKSPDKAHLNLHINSLELGDSAVYFCASSQGTGENIQYFGAGTRLSVL.

This sequence joins TRBV5-1 and TRBJ2-2, with D possibly being TRBD2 (6 bases). V lost 2 bases and J lost 1, with 9 bases in between. This CDR3 spans 15 amino acids. The germline gives CDR1 SGHRS, CDR2 YFSETQ. DNA of the CDR3: TGCGCCAGCAGCTTTAGCGGCGAGAACACCGGGGAGCTGTTTTTT. It codes for CASSFSGENTGELFF.